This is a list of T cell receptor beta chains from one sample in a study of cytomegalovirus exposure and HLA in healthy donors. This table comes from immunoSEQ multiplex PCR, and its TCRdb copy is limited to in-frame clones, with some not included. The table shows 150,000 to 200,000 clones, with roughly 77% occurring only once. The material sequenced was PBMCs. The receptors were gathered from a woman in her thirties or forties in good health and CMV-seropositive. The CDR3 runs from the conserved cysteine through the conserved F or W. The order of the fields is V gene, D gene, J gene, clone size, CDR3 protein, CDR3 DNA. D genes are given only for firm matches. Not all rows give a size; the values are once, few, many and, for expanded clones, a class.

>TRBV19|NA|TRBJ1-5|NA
CASRPNPKFPGNQPQHF
TGTGCCAGTAGACCAAACCCTAAATTCCCGGGCAATCAGCCCCAGCATTTT
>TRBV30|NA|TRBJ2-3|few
CAWSRGGSTDTQYF
TGTGCCTGGAGCCGTGGGGGGAGCACAGATACGCAGTATTTT
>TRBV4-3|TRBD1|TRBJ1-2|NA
CASSQEDRDPLGYTF
TGCGCCAGCAGCCAAGAGGACAGGGACCCGTTGGGCTACACCTTC
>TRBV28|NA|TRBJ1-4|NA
CASSRVQVSLNEKLFF
TGTGCCAGCAGTCGGGTACAGGTTAGCCTTAATGAAAAACTGTTTTTT
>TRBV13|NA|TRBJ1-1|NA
CASSLEQQNTEAFF
TGTGCCAGCAGCTTAGAACAGCAGAACACTGAAGCTTTCTTT
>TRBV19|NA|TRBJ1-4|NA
CASSTQENEKLFF
TGTGCCAGTTCTACACAGGAGAATGAAAAACTGTTTTTT
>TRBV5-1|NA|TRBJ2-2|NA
CASRVEAGELFF
TGCGCCAGCAGGGTTGAGGCCGGGGAGCTGTTTTTT
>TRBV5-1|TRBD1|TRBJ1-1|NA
CASSLGTGGTEAFF
TGCGCCAGCAGCTTGGGCACAGGGGGCACTGAAGCTTTCTTT
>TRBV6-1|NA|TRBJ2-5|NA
CASSERSGETQYF
TGTGCCAGCAGTGAAAGGTCAGGAGAGACCCAGTACTTC
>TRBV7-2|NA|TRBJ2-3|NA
CASSSTLLAISTDTQYF
TGTGCCAGCAGCAGTACTCTTCTAGCGATAAGCACAGATACGCAGTATTTT
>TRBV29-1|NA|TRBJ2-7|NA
CSVGDSYEQYF
TGCAGCGTTGGGGACTCCTACGAGCAGTACTTC
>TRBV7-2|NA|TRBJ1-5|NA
CASSIQGKDQPQHF
TGTGCCAGCAGCATCCAGGGTAAGGATCAGCCCCAGCATTTT
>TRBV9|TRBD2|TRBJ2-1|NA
CASSGLAGAHNEQFF
TGTGCCAGCAGCGGTCTAGCGGGGGCCCACAATGAGCAGTTCTTC
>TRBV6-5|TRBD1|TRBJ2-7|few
CASSYSVQGPYEQYF
TGTGCCAGCAGTTACTCCGTACAGGGGCCCTACGAGCAGTACTTC
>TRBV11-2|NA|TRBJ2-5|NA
CASSYTGLETQYF
TGTGCCAGCAGCTACACAGGGTTGGAGACCCAGTACTTC
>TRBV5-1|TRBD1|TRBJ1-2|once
CASSEGTGGFGRYGYTF
TGCGCCAGCAGCGAAGGGACAGGGGGCTTTGGAAGGTATGGCTACACCTTC
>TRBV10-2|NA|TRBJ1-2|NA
CASSESGGDYGYTF
TGCGCCAGCAGTGAGTCGGGGGGGGACTATGGCTACACCTTC
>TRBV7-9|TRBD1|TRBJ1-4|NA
CASRGTGALWANEKLFF
TGTGCCAGCAGGGGGACAGGGGCCCTCTGGGCAAATGAAAAACTGTTTTTT
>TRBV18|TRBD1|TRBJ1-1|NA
CASSPYRGEMNTEAFF
TGTGCCAGCTCACCATACAGGGGGGAGATGAACACTGAAGCTTTCTTT
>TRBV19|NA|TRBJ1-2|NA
CASSTQYRFPSGYTF
TGTGCCAGTAGTACCCAGTACAGGTTTCCGAGCGGCTACACCTTC
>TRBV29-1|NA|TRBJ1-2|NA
CSVSTGISDYGYTF
TGCAGCGTTTCAACAGGGATCAGCGACTATGGCTACACCTTC
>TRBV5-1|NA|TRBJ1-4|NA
CASSPYPGLGEKLFF
TGCGCCAGCAGCCCTTACCCAGGGTTAGGGGAAAAACTGTTTTTT
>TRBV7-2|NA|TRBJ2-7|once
CASSLSRGSYEQYF
TGTGCCAGCAGCTTATCACGGGGGTCCTACGAGCAGTACTTC
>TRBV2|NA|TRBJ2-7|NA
CASSGWAGKYEQYF
TGTGCCAGCAGTGGATGGGCGGGGAAGTACGAGCAGTACTTC
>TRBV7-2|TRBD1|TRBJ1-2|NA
CASSSSPQGGGYTF
TGTGCCAGCAGCTCTAGCCCGCAGGGGGGCGGCTACACCTTC
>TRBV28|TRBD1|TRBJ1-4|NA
CASSSTDRDGEKLFF
TGTGCCAGCAGTTCCACGGACAGGGACGGTGAAAAACTGTTTTTT
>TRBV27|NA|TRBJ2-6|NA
CASSLEGAGANVLTF
TGTGCCAGCAGTTTAGAAGGGGCTGGGGCCAACGTCCTGACTTTC
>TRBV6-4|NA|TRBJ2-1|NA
CASSTGTINNEQFF
TGTGCCAGCAGTACAGGGACTATAAACAATGAGCAGTTCTTC
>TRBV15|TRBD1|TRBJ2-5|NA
CATSRTGGAETQYF
TGTGCCACCAGCAGAACAGGGGGCGCGGAGACCCAGTACTTC
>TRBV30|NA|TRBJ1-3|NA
CAWNLQGAGNTIYF
TGTGCCTGGAACCTACAGGGTGCTGGAAACACCATATATTTT
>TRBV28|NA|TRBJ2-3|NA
CASTIPGSGTQYF
TGTGCCAGCACCATACCAGGGTCAGGTACGCAGTATTTT
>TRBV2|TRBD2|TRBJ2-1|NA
CASSEERLAGDNEQFF
TGTGCCAGCAGTGAAGAACGACTAGCGGGAGACAATGAGCAGTTCTTC
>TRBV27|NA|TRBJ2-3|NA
CASSFGGPSTDTQYF
TGTGCCAGCAGTTTTGGAGGGCCTAGCACAGATACGCAGTATTTT
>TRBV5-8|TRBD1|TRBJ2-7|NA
CASSRQGSYEQYF
TGTGCCAGCAGCCGACAGGGCTCCTACGAGCAGTACTTC
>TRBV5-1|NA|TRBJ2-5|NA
CASSSGIQETQYF
TGCGCCAGCAGCTCAGGGATCCAAGAGACCCAGTACTTC
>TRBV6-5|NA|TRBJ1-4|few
CASSSSWDIFEKLFF
TGTGCCAGCAGTTCATCTTGGGACATCTTTGAAAAACTGTTTTTT
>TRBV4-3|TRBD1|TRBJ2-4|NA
CASSQADRGIQYF
TGCGCCAGCAGCCAAGCGGACAGGGGCATTCAGTACTTC
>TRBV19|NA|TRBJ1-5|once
CASSGFSNQPQHF
TGTGCCAGTAGTGGCTTTAGCAATCAGCCCCAGCATTTT
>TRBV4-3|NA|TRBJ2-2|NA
CASSQEPGANTGELFF
TGCGCCAGCAGCCAAGAACCGGGGGCGAACACCGGGGAGCTGTTTTTT
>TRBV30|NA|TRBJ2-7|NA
CAWSVSLYYEQYF
TGTGCCTGGAGTGTGAGTTTATACTACGAGCAGTACTTC
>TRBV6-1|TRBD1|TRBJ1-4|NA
CASSDLTGVNEKLFF
TGTGCCAGCAGTGATCTAACAGGGGTGAATGAAAAACTGTTTTTT
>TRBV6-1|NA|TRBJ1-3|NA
CASSVTAPTYSGNTIYF
TGTGCCAGCAGTGTGACAGCTCCGACCTACTCTGGAAACACCATATATTTT